This T cell receptor (beta chain) was identified during a study of blood T cells in healthy people across ages. This clonotype occurred a few times. This CDR3 comprises 13 residues. Trimming took 6 bases from V and 7 from J, leaving 12 bases between them. Germline lookup yields CDR1 MDHEN and CDR2 SYDVKM. PCR was performed a second time for roughly 7 to 11 cycles using a sample-barcoded 5' primer and a J-beta primer mix. TCRdb re-called the 5' RACE reads with MiXCR, one entry per CDR3 protein. The sample carries fewer than 800,000 distinct CDR3 sequences, 25% recorded once. This sample was also put to use in a study of T cells of mothers and their children. That investigation notes: Mothers gave over 9.5 million TCR beta CDR3 reads each, and children roughly 3 million each.

The sample taken for sequencing was blood. This TCR was recovered from a boy between 10 and 17 years old in good health. The chain couples TRBV28 to TRBJ1-4; D not certain. This chain's CDR3 is CASSSGSGEKLFF. DNA of the CDR3: TGTGCCAGCAGCTCCGGCTCCGGTGAAAAACTGTTTTTT.